This T cell receptor (beta chain) stems from a study of T cells in Graves' hyperthyroidism and ophthalmopathy. RNA transcripts provided the source from which TCR beta CDR3 regions were amplified. RT-PCR in the first round (using the HTBI primer set) targeted the TCR CDR3. One entry per CDR3 protein, called by TCRdb with MiXCR from the multiplex PCR reads. Of hundreds of thousands of distinct CDR3 sequences in the sample, roughly 46% were seen once. The germline V gene has CDR1 SNHLY and CDR2 FYNNEI. Trimming took off 9 bases at V and 5 bases at J, with 13 bases between the two ends. The CDR3 is 13 amino acids. This clonotype has a count of ten or more.

The chain uses TRBV2 and TRBJ1-4, with D uncertain. Sequencing input: peripheral blood or thyroid tissue (not recorded which). This TCR came from a woman in her late teens or twenties with Graves' hyperthyroidism. The CDR3 region has the DNA TGTGCCAGATCAACGGCGGGAAATGAAAAACTGTTTTTT. It yields the protein CARSTAGNEKLFF.